This T cell receptor beta chain was recorded in a study of blood T cell repertoires in COVID-19. Study-level information: Both acute and convalescent COVID-19 samples were obtained from the United States, Italy and Spain. The cDNA or gDNA used as material had been derived from T cells, B-cell-depleted T cells, or PBMCs.

Assay used: immunoSEQ multiplex PCR; TCRdb lists only in-frame clones, some missing. The repertoire holds about 160,000 clones, with around 85% as singletons. Trimming cost V 4 bases and J 1 base; bases outside gene matches: 4. CDR3 size: 15 residues. Germline lookup yields CDR1 SGDLS and CDR2 YYNGEE. The specimen was peripheral blood. This receptor was identified in a human donor with acute or convalescent COVID-19. The donor label of this sample is uncertain. This chain links TRBV9 with TRBJ2-5; 10 bases are a match to TRBD2. In DNA form, the CDR3 reads TGTGCCAGCAGCAACCGACTAGCGGGCCAAGAGACCCAGTACTTC. Its translation: CASSNRLAGQETQYF.